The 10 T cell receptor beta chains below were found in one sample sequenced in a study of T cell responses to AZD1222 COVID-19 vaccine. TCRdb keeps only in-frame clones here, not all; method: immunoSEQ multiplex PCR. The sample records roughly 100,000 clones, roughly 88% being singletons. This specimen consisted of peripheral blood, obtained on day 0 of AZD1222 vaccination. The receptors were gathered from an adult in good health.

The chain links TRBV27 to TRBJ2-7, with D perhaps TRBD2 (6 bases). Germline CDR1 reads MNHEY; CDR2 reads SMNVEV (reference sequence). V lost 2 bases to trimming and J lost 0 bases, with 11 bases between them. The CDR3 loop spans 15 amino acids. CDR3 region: CASSLGGSSSYEQYF. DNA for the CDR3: TGTGCCAGCAGTTTAGGGGGGAGTAGCTCCTACGAGCAGTACTTC.

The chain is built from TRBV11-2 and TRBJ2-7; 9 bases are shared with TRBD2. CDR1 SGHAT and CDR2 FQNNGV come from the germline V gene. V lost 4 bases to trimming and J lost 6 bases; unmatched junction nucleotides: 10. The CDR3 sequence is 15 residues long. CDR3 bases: TGTGCCAGCAGCTCGACCGGGACTAGCAAGGGCGAGCAGTACTTC. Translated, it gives CASSSTGTSKGEQYF.

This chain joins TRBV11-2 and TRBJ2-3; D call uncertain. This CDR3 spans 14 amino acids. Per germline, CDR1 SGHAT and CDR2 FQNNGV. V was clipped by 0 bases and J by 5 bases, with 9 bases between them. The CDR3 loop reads CASSLEWVRDTQYF. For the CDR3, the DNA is TGTGCCAGCAGCTTAGAATGGGTGAGAGATACGCAGTATTTT.

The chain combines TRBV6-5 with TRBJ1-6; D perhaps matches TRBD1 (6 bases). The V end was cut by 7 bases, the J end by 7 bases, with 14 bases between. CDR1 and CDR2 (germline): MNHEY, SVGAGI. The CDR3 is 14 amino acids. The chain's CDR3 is CASNRTAPNSPLHF. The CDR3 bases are TGTGCCAGCAACCGGACAGCCCCAAATTCACCCCTCCACTTT.

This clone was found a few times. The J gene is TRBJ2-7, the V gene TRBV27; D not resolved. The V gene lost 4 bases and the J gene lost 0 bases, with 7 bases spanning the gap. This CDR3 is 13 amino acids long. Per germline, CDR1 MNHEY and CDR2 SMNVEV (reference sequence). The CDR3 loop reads CASSSPLSYEQYF. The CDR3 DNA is TGTGCCAGCAGTTCCCCCCTCTCCTACGAGCAGTACTTC.

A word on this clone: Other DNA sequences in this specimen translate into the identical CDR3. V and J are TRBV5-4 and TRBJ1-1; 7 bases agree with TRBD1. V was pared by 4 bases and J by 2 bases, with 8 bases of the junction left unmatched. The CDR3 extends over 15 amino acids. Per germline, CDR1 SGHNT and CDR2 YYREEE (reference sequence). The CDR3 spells CASSLGQQSNTEAFF. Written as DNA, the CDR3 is TGTGCCAGCAGCCTGGGACAGCAGTCTAACACTGAAGCTTTCTTT. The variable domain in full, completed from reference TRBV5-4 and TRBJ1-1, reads ETGVTQSPTHLIKTRGQQVTLRCSSQSGHNTVSWYQQALGQGPQFIFQYYREEENGRGNFPPRFSGLQFPNYSSELNVNALELDDSALYLCASSLGQQSNTEAFFGQGTRLTVV.

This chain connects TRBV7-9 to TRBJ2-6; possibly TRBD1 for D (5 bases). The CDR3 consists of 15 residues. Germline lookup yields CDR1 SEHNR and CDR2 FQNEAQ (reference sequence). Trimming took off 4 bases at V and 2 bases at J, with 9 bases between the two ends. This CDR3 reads CASSSGAPGANVLTF. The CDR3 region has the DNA TGTGCCAGCAGCTCTGGGGCGCCTGGGGCCAACGTCCTGACTTTC. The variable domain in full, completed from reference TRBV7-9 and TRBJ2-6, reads DTGVSQNPRHKITKRGQNVTFRCDPISEHNRLYWYRQTLGQGPEFLTYFQNEAQLEKSRLLSDRFSAERPKGSFSTLEIQRTEQGDSAMYLCASSSGAPGANVLTFGAGSRLTVL.

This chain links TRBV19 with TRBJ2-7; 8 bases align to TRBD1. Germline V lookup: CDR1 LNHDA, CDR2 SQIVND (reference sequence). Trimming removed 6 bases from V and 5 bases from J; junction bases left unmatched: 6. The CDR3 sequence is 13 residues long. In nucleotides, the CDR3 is TGTGCCAGTAGGCGGGACAGGTTCGACGAGCAGTACTTC. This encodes CASRRDRFDEQYF.

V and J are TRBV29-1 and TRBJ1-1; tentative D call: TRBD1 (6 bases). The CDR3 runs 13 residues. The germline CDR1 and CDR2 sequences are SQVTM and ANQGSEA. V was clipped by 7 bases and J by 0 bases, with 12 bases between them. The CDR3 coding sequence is TGCAGCGCTAGGACAGATTTGAACACTGAAGCTTTCTTT. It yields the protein CSARTDLNTEAFF.

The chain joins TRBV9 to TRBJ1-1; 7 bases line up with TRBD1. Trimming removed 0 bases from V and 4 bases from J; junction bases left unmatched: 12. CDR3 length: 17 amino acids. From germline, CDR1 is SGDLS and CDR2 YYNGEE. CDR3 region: CASSVGEGRQGATEAFF. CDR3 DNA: TGTGCCAGCAGCGTAGGGGAGGGAAGACAGGGTGCCACTGAAGCTTTCTTT.